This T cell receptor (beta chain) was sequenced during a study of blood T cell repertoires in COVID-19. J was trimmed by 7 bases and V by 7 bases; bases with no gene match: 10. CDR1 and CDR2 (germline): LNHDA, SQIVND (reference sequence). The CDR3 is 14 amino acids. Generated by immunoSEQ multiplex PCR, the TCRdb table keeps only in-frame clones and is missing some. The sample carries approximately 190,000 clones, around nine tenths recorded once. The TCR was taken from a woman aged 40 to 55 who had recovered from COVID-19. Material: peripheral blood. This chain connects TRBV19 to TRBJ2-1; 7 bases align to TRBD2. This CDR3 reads CASNPGGLSNEQFF. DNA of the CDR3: TGTGCCAGTAATCCGGGAGGTTTGTCAAATGAGCAGTTCTTC.